This T cell receptor beta chain is drawn from a study of OX40 agonist ivuxolimab in advanced cancers. Study-wide results and caveats: More expanded clones were seen, on average, in CD8+ T cells than in CD4+. Both blood CD4+ and CD8+ T cells showed clonal growth by week 6 at 0.1 to 3.0 mg/kg.

Only in-frame clones appear in the TCRdb table, and some are missing; sequencing was by immunoSEQ multiplex PCR. Seen here are about 64,000 clones, approximately 90% observed once, and the top ten hold 2.8%. Concerning this clone: The antigen is not known.

The source is an adult with an advanced solid tumor such as melanoma, head and neck, liver or kidney cancer. Sequenced material: CD4+ or CD8+ T cells sorted from blood, taken in a trial of the OX40 agonist ivuxolimab.

For the CDR3, the DNA is TGTGCCAGCAGCTTGGTCTGGGGAACGAACTATGGCTACACCTTC. Translating gives CASSLVWGTNYGYTF. The chain links TRBV5-4 to TRBJ1-2; D unclear. Germline loops: CDR1 SGHNT, CDR2 YYREEE (reference sequence). The length of the CDR3 is 15 residues. V lost 0 bases, J lost 2 bases, and 11 bases lay in between.